This T cell receptor (beta chain) was obtained from a study of cytomegalovirus exposure and HLA in healthy donors (dated 2017 in TCRdb). For the study in its entirety: An earlier analysis of some 550 of the donors reported 250 to 350 Gb of sequence data and around 110 million unique TCR beta sequences from 150 million to 200 million T cells. All discovery cohort repertoires had been generated on a single sequencing platform. HLA typing covered class I and class II loci at four-digit resolution. In a later genetic analysis, genome-wide SNP genotypes for about three fifths of the roughly 670 donors were used, and that subset was treated as a discovery cohort. The genetic ancestry cluster associated with self-reported Caucasian donors included 81% of the approximately 430 genotyped donors. Donor age, sex, ethnicity and CMV serostatus were compiled together with the repertoire data. The study combined high-throughput TCR immunosequencing, statistical association of individual TCRs with disease status, and machine learning to predict cytomegalovirus infection status. The study aimed to test whether signatures of past pathogen exposure could be identified by cataloging public T cell receptors. The study used immunosequencing to profile the T cell repertoires of 670 or so subjects and linked those repertoires to cytomegalovirus serostatus. Roughly five DR-DQ haplotypes were treated as single units for association and clustering because of strong linkage in the cohort. An earlier analysis of a few hundred of the donors applied high-throughput TCR beta sequencing to assess whether each TCR beta V gene segment acted as functional or pseudogenic. Along with the roughly 610-subject first cohort, a separate validation cohort of 120 different subjects was used. Typing coverage varied by locus: about 620-630 donors for A, B, C, DRB1 and DQB1; approximately 520 for DQA1; around 570 for DPA1; 450 to 480 for DPB1. An early release covering about 600 HLA-typed donors comprised 300 to 350 gigabases of sequencing data and around 80 million unique TCR sequences. The later analysis used no new phenotypic data to find candidate immune exposures, relying instead on TCR beta sequences and their occurrence across donors. Among some 400 genotyped donors of the cohort, an average of 235,054 unique TCR beta nucleotide sequences were sequenced per donor, approximately 20% of them non-productive. To study patterns of TCR occurrence, a later analysis re-analyzed previously published TCR beta repertoires from more than 550 donors and added high-resolution HLA genotyping.

The CDR3 spans 18 residues, from the cysteine through the phenylalanine. The only DNA kept is the CDR3, 54 bases in frame from the first base. The germline V end is reduced by 0 bases and the J end by 4 bases; junction bases left unmatched: 9. CDR1 and CDR2, per the germline V gene, are LGHNA and YSLEER. Study-wide conclusions, independent of this receptor: According to a later analysis, TCR association rates differed among HLA loci, with DRB1 alleles showing the most associated TCRs and HLA-C alleles showing the fewest. In a later analysis, HLA-associated TCR beta chains showed more clonal expansion and lower generation probabilities than non-associated chains that were equally common. Linkage disequilibrium might explain the correlated functional status among segregating V segments, but an unknown experimental factor could not be ruled out. The presence/absence analyses assumed that sequencing depth was roughly uniform across donors, and that assumption may not be true. In the study, around 150 TCR beta chains were listed as associated with cytomegalovirus. The earlier analysis of around 600 of the donors excluded roughly 17 rarely observed V segments, including chromosome 9 orphons, because counts were too low. Because HLA typing was unavailable for some donors at each locus, only the typed subset was used in association tests. In vitro tests confirmed that three of the cytomegalovirus-associated TCR beta chains recognize cytomegalovirus antigens. Some IMGT-functional V segments, including TRBV6-2 and TRBV6-3, could not be told apart with the 87-base-pair reads, so those segments were excluded. In this cohort, only TCR beta chains were sequenced, and detectable features were limited by the absence of alpha or paired-chain data. A further reported finding was that TCR beta sequences accurately predicted the HLA-A and HLA-B alleles for most subjects in the first cohort. An association between a missense DCLRE1C variant and V-gene and J-gene trimming of TCR beta chains was found in a later genetic analysis and replicated in an independent cohort. According to a later analysis, most CMV-associated TCR beta chains appeared to be HLA-restricted, and the HLA associations seemed to be driven largely by CMV exposure. In an earlier analysis of 587 of the donors, most TCR beta V segments appeared in productive rearrangements about 87% or about 30% of the time, broadly matching IMGT annotations. In a later analysis, some 17,000 TCR beta sequences were associated with specific HLA alleles at a false discovery rate of 0.05. For the cohort, immune exposure information was limited to CMV serostatus. While some public TCRs were present in many individuals, most TCR sequences turned up only very rarely across donors. Assigning TCR associations to individual alleles was difficult when HLA alleles, especially DR and DQ, strongly co-occurred. In both the original and validation cohorts, the classifier was reported to diagnose cytomegalovirus status with high specificity and sensitivity. The authors suggested that the approach could potentially be generalized to other disease states and immunological phenotypes. A cluster of highly shared sequence variants was judged likely to represent a technical artifact of the sequencing pipeline. Several of the top co-occurrence clusters appeared to be linked to parvovirus B19, influenza, CMV and Epstein-Barr virus, according to a later analysis. A later genetic analysis reported fewer N-insertions in productive TCRs among donors in an Asian-associated ancestry cluster than the approximately 670-donor mean.

Library construction relied on the immunoSEQ multiplex PCR assay. The multiplex PCR relied on a mix of 60 forward primers for TCR Vbeta segments and 13 reverse primers for TCR Jbeta segments. A multiplex PCR assay on genomic DNA amplified the CDR3 region of rearranged TCR beta genes. Amplified TCR beta libraries were sequenced as 87-base-pair reads on the Illumina HiSeq System. On the study's bioinformatics: Across the 700 or so repertoires, a later analysis counted roughly 84 million unique TCR beta chains, roughly 11 million of which were shared by at least two donors. A nearest-neighbor algorithm error-corrected the raw reads and collapsed the reads into unique sequences, merging closely related sequences to remove PCR and sequencing errors. CDR3 sequences were aligned to IMGT reference sequences to assign V, D and J gene segments. For a sequence to be retained, at least a six-nucleotide match to both a V gene segment and a J gene segment was required. A rearrangement was called productive if the CDR3 had no stop codons and remained in frame with V and J, and every other rearrangement was called non-productive. CDR3 was defined by IMGT convention, running from the second conserved V-encoded cysteine to the conserved J-encoded phenylalanine. The earlier analysis of about 570 of the donors excluded any sequence lacking an unambiguous match to a single V gene segment. In an earlier analysis of some 590 of the donors, a V segment was called functional when productive rearrangements were above 56.7%, and segregating when the standard deviation between donors exceeded 5%. To diagnose cytomegalovirus status from the catalog of TCR beta chain sequences, a statistical classification framework was built. In a later analysis, TCR nucleotide sequences were compared against IMGT/GENE-DB human TR gene sequences so that V and J genes could be assigned. A later analysis assigned CDR3 sequences and most-parsimonious VDJ recombination scenarios with the TCRdist pipeline. In a later analysis, each TCR beta chain was defined by its CDR3 amino acid sequence together with its V-gene family, and reads without a unique V-gene family were excluded. In a later analysis, 450 to 600 highly shared, low-generation-probability nucleotide sequences were removed to address suspected cross-contamination and a sequencing artifact. A later analysis calculated a clonal expansion index for each public chain from normalized within-repertoire ranks of inferred template counts. In a later analysis, generation probabilities were computed with a VDJ recombination model fitted to out-of-frame rearrangements, and the resulting probabilities were checked against IGoR. Hypergeometric tests were used in a later analysis to score TCR-TCR, TCR-HLA and TCR-CMV co-occurrence, with a repertoire-size bias correction applied to the TCR pairs. A later analysis estimated false discovery rates by permuting HLA or CMV assignments 20 times. In a later analysis, co-occurring TCRs were grouped with DBSCAN, and TCRdist sequence similarity was added when clustering was performed within HLA-allele-positive subsets. Repertoires with fewer than 30,000 or more than 120,000 public chains, plus five repertoires with anomalous nucleotide sharing, were excluded from co-occurrence clustering. TCRdb holds this immuneACCESS table with in-frame rearrangements only. Some clones are missing; in checked studies, unresolved V genes explain under half, and the rest has no known cause. V and J calls plus clone size are reproduced from that table; the DNA served to infer D and trimming. Counted in this sample were 170,000 or so clones; 75% to 85% of them appeared once. 1.4% to 1.5% of the sample lies in the top ten.

In total, fewer than 750 healthy bone marrow donors made up the cohort. Cohort members were all nominally healthy when sampled, although unrecorded immune exposures were likely present. The donor was CMV seropositive and was included in the group of some 290 seropositive cohort members. Every donor gave a peripheral blood sample, and the peripheral blood mononuclear cells from that sample were used for TCR beta sequencing. Genomic DNA was extracted from the blood cell samples with the Qiagen DNeasy Blood Extraction Kit. Worth noting for this clone: There is no known antigen for this receptor. No base qualities exist here, and no much larger clone lies one base off it.

This chain joins TRBV4-3 to TRBJ2-1; 10 junctional bases match TRBD2. The TCR originated in a woman in her thirties in good health and CMV-seropositive. The sequenced material came from PBMCs. The DNA is as follows: TGCGCCAGCAGCCAAGATCCGGCTAGCGGGAGTGTGTACAATGAGCAGTTCTTC. This gives the protein CASSQDPASGSVYNEQFF.